The 21 T cell receptor beta chains given below trace back to one sample, sequenced in a study of T cell responses to AZD1222 COVID-19 vaccine. The assay was immunoSEQ multiplex PCR, and TCRdb's table has in-frame clones only and misses some. The top ten hold 1.7% of the sample, which has about 200,000 clones, roughly 94% seen once. This specimen consisted of peripheral blood, obtained 28 days after the second dose of the MenACWY control vaccine. These receptors originate from an adult who received the MenACWY meningococcal vaccine as a control.

J is TRBJ2-3 and V is TRBV24-1; the D gene is possibly TRBD2 (6 bases). The germline V and J ends were trimmed by 5 bases and 1 base, with 15 bases remaining between them. The germline gives CDR1 KGHDR, CDR2 SFDVKD. The CDR3 runs to 16 residues. CDR3 amino acids: CATSVSPGDGTDTQYF. CDR3 in DNA: TGTGCCACCAGTGTTTCGCCGGGGGATGGCACAGATACGCAGTATTTT.

In this sample, this clone turned up once. The CDR3 nucleotides read TGTGCCAGTAGTATCGCTAGCTCAGCCGAGCAGTACTTC. Translation: CASSIASSAEQYF. This chain links TRBV19 with TRBJ2-7; TRBD2 is a possible D gene (5 bases). Germline V gives CDR1 LNHDA, CDR2 SQIVND (reference sequence). Trimming took off 3 bases at V and 6 bases at J, with 12 bases between the two ends. The length of the CDR3 is 13 residues.

The chain links TRBV6-4 to TRBJ1-5, with D hard to call. Germline V lookup: CDR1 MRHNA, CDR2 SNTAGT. This CDR3 has 15 amino acids. Trimming stripped 3 bases from V and 2 bases from J, with 11 bases between. The CDR3 nucleotides read TGTGCCAGCAGTGAATCGGCTGATGGCAATCAGCCCCAGCATTTT. This codes for CASSESADGNQPQHF.

The V call is TRBV4-2, the J call TRBJ2-2; 11 bases agree with TRBD2. This CDR3 is built from 18 residues. J gave up 7 bases and V 2 bases, and 12 bases lay outside the gene matches. Germline values: CDR1 LGHNA, CDR2 YNFKEQ. CDR3 residues: CASSQLGASGGTGGELFF. CDR3 nucleotide sequence: TGTGCCAGCAGCCAATTGGGGGCTAGCGGGGGGACTGGCGGGGAGCTGTTTTTT.

This rearrangement joins TRBV18 to TRBJ2-2; D possibly corresponds to TRBD2 (5 bases). V was clipped by 3 bases and J by 4 bases, with 15 bases between them. The germline V gene has CDR1 KGHSH and CDR2 LQKENI. The CDR3 is 16 amino acids. In nucleotides, the CDR3 is TGTGCCAGCTCACCTTCGTCCGGGGTCATCACCGGGGAGCTGTTTTTT. Its translation: CASSPSSGVITGELFF.

This chain joins TRBV3-1 (or the pseudogene TRBV3-2) and TRBJ2-7; 8 nucleotides match TRBD1. J lost 6 bases, V lost 6 bases, and 10 bases had no gene match. CDR3 length: 14 residues. The germline gives CDR1 LGHDT, CDR2 YNNKEL (reference sequence). Here the CDR3 DNA reads TGTGCCAGCAGTCCCGGGACAGGACTGTCCGAGCAGTACTTC. The encoded protein is CASSPGTGLSEQYF.

This chain uses TRBV10-3 with TRBJ2-7, with D possibly TRBD2 on 5 matching bases. CDR1 and CDR2 (germline): ENHRY, SYGVKD. The CDR3 consists of 11 residues. Deletions cut 8 bases from V and 4 bases from J, with 9 bases between. The CDR3 protein is CAIGLTYEQYF. In DNA, the CDR3 is TGTGCCATCGGACTTACTTACGAGCAGTACTTC.

This clone was counted a single time. The J gene is TRBJ2-3, the V gene TRBV24-1, with TRBD2 matching over 10 bases. This CDR3 has 16 amino acids. The V segment lost 4 bases and the J segment 4 bases; nucleotides outside the gene matches: 7. The germline gives CDR1 KGHDR, CDR2 SFDVKD. Here the CDR3 reads CATSDPSGGEADTQYF. In DNA, the CDR3 is TGTGCCACCAGTGACCCTAGCGGGGGAGAGGCAGATACGCAGTATTTT.

The chain is built from TRBV28 and TRBJ1-2; D is ambiguous. CDR3 size: 15 residues. Trimming removed 5 bases at V and 5 bases at J, with 18 bases between. Germline V CDR1 and CDR2: MDHEN, SYDVKM. CDR3 amino acids: CASSATEDPPYGYTF. The DNA for the CDR3 is TGTGCCAGCAGTGCGACGGAGGACCCACCTTATGGCTACACCTTC.

The rearrangement links TRBV7-9 to TRBJ1-4, with TRBD1 as a possible D gene (6 bases). Germline assignment: CDR1 SEHNR and CDR2 FQNEAQ (reference sequence). The CDR3 consists of 13 residues. Trimming took 6 bases from V and 5 from J, leaving 10 bases between them. DNA of the CDR3: TGTGCCAGCAGGGACAGTACCAATGAAAAACTGTTTTTT. This sequence encodes CASRDSTNEKLFF.

This sequence joins TRBV11-2 and TRBJ1-3, with unresolved D. The V gene lost 4 bases and the J gene lost 0 bases, with 7 bases spanning the gap. The CDR3 consists of 14 residues. CDR1 and CDR2 from the germline V gene are SGHAT and FQNNGV. Here the CDR3 reads CASSSRLSGNTIYF. CDR3 DNA sequence: TGTGCCAGCAGCTCGAGGCTCTCTGGAAACACCATATATTTT. The complete variable domain, with remaining parts taken from reference TRBV11-2 and TRBJ1-3, reads EAGVAQSPRYKIIEKRQSVAFWCNPISGHATLYWYQQILGQGPKLLIQFQNNGVVDDSQLPKDRFSAERLKGVDSTLKIQPAKLEDSAVYLCASSSRLSGNTIYFGEGSWLTVV.

This chain links TRBV7-2 with TRBJ2-1, with 14 bases fitting TRBD2. The CDR3 has 16 residues. Germline assignment: CDR1 SGHTA and CDR2 FQGNSA. Unmatched junction bases numbered 6, after V lost 5 bases and J lost 6 bases. The CDR3 DNA sequence: TGTGCCAGCAGCCCACCTGGGACTAGCGGGGGCAATGAGCAGTTCTTC. Translated: CASSPPGTSGGNEQFF.

V is TRBV30 and J is TRBJ2-7; 10 bases are a match to TRBD1. CDR3 length: 12 amino acids. After removal of 6 bases from V and 7 bases from J, the junction contained 6 bases not matched to a gene. Germline V gene lookup returns CDR1 GTSNPN and CDR2 SVGIG (reference sequence). The CDR3 DNA follows: TGTGCCTGTGGGACAGGGGTTAAGGAGCAGTACTTC. It encodes CACGTGVKEQYF.

V and J are TRBV6-6 and TRBJ1-2; D possibly corresponds to TRBD1 (5 bases). The CDR3 is made up of 15 amino acids. V shed 0 bases and J shed 0 bases, with 8 bases lying between them. The V gene's germline CDR1 is MNHNY and CDR2 SVGAGI (reference sequence). In nucleotides, the CDR3 is TGTGCCAGCAGTTACTCGACAGTGACTAACTATGGCTACACCTTC. Protein product: CASSYSTVTNYGYTF.

The chain links TRBV7-8 to TRBJ2-7; D not certain. Trimming left V 5 bases short and J 4 bases short, with 9 bases between. Per germline, CDR1 SGHVS and CDR2 FQNEAQ. The length of the CDR3 is 12 residues. The CDR3 DNA reads TGTGCCAGCAGCCCCGCAGGATACGAGCAGTACTTC. It yields the protein CASSPAGYEQYF.

The genes are TRBV3-1 (or the pseudogene TRBV3-2) and TRBJ1-3; 7 bases agree with TRBD1. The germline V gene encodes CDR1 LGHDT and CDR2 YNNKEL (reference sequence). V trimming: 2 bases; J trimming: 2 bases; junction bases outside the gene matches: 6. The CDR3 length is 16 residues. CDR3 amino acids: CASSQRQTGTGNTIYF. Here the CDR3 DNA reads TGTGCCAGCAGCCAAAGGCAGACAGGGACTGGAAACACCATATATTTT.

The genes are TRBV5-1 and TRBJ2-1; D unresolved. V was shortened by 1 base and J by 0 bases, with 8 bases between the two germline ends. This CDR3 is built from 15 residues. From germline, CDR1 is SGHRS and CDR2 YFSETQ. The CDR3: CASSLLPSSYNEQFF. The DNA of the CDR3 is TGCGCCAGCAGCTTGCTGCCCAGCTCCTACAATGAGCAGTTCTTC.

V and J are TRBV27 and TRBJ2-7; D may be TRBD1 (5 bases). V was pared by 6 bases and J by 4 bases, with 10 bases between. This CDR3 is 12 amino acids long. The germline V gene has CDR1 MNHEY and CDR2 SMNVEV (reference sequence). CDR3 sequence reads: CASSRAGYEQYF. DNA for the CDR3: TGTGCCAGCAGCAGGGCTGGGTACGAGCAGTACTTC.

In nucleotides, the CDR3 is TGTGCCAGCAGCCAATCGGGCGGACTAGCGGAAACCTACGAGCAGTACTTC. Amino acid sequence: CASSQSGGLAETYEQYF. This chain uses TRBV7-8 with TRBJ2-7; 10 nucleotides match TRBD2. Germline V lookup: CDR1 SGHVS, CDR2 FQNEAQ. This CDR3 spans 17 amino acids. Trimming removed 5 bases from V and 2 bases from J; junction bases left unmatched: 12.

The CDR3 is CASPRVTQYF. The DNA for the CDR3 is TGCGCCAGCCCCCGGGTTACGCAGTATTTT. The rearrangement uses TRBV10-1 and TRBJ2-3; D is unclear. The CDR3 extends over 10 amino acids. The germline V gene encodes CDR1 WNHNN and CDR2 SYGVQD (reference sequence). Trimming stripped 8 bases from V and 8 bases from J, with 8 bases between.

The chain combines TRBV3-1 (or the pseudogene TRBV3-2) with TRBJ2-2, with TRBD1 matching over 7 bases. Germline-derived CDR1 and CDR2 are LGHDT and YNNKEL (reference sequence). The CDR3 has 16 residues. The V and J ends lost 4 bases and 2 bases, in that order; junction bases with no gene match: 7. DNA of the CDR3: TGTGCCAGCAGCCTTCGGACAGGACTTAACACCGGGGAGCTGTTTTTT. This gives the protein CASSLRTGLNTGELFF.